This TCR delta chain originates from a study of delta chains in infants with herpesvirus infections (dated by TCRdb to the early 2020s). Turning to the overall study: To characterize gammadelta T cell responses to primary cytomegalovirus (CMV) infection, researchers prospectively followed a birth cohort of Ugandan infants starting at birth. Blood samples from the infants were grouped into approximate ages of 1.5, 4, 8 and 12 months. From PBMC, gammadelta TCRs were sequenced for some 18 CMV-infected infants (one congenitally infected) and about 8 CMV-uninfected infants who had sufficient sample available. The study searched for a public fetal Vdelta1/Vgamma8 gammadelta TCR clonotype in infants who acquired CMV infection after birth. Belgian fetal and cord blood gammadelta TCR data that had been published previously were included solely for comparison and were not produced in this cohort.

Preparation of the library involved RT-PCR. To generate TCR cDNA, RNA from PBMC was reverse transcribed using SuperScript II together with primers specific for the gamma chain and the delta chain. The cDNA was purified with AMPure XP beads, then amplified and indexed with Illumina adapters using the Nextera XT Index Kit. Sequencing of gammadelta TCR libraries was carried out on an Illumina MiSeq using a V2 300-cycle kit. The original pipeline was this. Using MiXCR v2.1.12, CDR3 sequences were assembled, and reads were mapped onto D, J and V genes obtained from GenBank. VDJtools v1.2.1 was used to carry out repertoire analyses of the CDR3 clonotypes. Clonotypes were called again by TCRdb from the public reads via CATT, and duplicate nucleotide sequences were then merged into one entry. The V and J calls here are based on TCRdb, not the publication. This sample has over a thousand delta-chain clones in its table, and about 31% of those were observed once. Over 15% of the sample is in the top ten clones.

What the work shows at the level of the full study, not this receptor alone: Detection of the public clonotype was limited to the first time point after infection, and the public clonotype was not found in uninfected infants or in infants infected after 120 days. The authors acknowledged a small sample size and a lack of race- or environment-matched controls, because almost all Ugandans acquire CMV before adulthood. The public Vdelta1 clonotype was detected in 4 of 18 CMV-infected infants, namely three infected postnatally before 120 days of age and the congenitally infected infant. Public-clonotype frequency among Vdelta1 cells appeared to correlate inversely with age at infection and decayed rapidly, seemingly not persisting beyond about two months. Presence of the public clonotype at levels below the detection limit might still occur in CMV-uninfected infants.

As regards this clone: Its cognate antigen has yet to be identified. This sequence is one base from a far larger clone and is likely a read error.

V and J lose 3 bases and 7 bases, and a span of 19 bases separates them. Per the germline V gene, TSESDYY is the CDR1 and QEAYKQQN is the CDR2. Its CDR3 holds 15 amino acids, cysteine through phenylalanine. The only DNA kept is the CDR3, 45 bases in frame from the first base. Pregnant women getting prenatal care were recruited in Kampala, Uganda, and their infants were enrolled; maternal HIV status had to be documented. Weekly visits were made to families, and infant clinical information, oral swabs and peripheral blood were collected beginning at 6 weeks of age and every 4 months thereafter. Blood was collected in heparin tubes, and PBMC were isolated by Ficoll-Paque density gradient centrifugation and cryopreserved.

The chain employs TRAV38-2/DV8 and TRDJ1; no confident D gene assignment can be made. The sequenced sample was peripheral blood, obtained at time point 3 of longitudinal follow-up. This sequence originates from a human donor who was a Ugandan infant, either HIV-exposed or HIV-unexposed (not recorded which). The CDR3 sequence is CAYRNGLDEVAKLIF. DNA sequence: TGTGCTTATAGGAATGGGCTAGACGAGGTGGCTAAACTCATCTTT.